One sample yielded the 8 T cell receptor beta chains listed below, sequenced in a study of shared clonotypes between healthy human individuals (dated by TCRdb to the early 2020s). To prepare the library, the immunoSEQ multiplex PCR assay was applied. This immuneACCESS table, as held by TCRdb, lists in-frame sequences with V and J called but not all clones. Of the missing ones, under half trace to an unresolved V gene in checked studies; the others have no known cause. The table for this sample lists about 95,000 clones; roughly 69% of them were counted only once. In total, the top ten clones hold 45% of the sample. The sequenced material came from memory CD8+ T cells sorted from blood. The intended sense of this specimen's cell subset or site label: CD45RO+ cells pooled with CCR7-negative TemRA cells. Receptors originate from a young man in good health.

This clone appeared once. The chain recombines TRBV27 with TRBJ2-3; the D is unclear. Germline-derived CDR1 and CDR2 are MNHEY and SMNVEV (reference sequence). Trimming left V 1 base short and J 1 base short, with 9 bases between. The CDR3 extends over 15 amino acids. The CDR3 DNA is TGTGCCAGCAGTTTATGGTCCGACGGCACAGATACGCAGTATTTT. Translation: CASSLWSDGTDTQYF.

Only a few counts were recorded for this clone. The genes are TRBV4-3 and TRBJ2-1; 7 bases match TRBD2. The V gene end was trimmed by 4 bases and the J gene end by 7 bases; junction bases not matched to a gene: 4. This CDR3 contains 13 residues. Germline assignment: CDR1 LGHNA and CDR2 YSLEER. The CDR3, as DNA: TGCGCCAGCAGCCTCTGGGACTATAATGAGCAGTTCTTC. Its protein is CASSLWDYNEQFF.

Here the CDR3 reads CASSGRKGADRNEQFF. CDR3 bases: TGTGCCAGCAGCGGCCGAAAGGGGGCGGATAGGAATGAGCAGTTCTTC. This sequence joins TRBV7-6 and TRBJ2-1; TRBD1 aligns across 7 bases. CDR3 size: 16 residues. Germline-derived CDR1 and CDR2 are SGHVS and FNYEAQ. With 5 bases clipped from V and 7 bases from J, the junction kept 14 bases outside the gene matches.

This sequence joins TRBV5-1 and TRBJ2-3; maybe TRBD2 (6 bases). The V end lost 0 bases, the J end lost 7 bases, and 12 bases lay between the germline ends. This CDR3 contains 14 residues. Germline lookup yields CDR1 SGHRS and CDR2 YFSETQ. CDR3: CASSLAQGTYTQYF. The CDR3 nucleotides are TGCGCCAGCAGCTTGGCACAAGGGACTTATACGCAGTATTTT. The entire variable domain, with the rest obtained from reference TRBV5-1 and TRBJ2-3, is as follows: KAGVTQTPRYLIKTRGQQVTLSCSPISGHRSVSWYQQTPGQGLQFLFEYFSETQRNKGNFPGRFSGRQFSNSRSEMNVSTLELGDSALYLCASSLAQGTYTQYFGPGTRLTVL.

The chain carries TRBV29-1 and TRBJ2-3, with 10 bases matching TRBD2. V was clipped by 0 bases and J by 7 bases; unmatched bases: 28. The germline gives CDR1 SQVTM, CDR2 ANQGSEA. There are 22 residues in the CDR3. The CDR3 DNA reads TGCAGCGTTGAAGATCCGCGGGCCGCGGTGTCTAGCGGGAGTTCAAACCCAAATACGCAGTATTTT. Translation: CSVEDPRAAVSSGSSNPNTQYF.

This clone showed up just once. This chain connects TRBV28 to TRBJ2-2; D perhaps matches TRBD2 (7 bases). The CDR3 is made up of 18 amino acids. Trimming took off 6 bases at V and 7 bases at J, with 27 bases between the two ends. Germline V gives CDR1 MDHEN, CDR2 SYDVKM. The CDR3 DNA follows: TGTGCCAGCAGCCCACCTAAGGGGTCGGGGGGCAGTGGCGGGGAGCTGTTTTTT. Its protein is CASSPPKGSGGSGGELFF.

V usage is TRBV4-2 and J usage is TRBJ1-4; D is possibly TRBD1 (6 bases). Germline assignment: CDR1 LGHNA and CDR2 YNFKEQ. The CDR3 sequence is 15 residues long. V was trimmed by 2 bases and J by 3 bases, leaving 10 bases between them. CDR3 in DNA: TGTGCCAGCAGCCAATCCGGACAGTCTAATGAAAAACTGTTTTTT. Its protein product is CASSQSGQSNEKLFF.

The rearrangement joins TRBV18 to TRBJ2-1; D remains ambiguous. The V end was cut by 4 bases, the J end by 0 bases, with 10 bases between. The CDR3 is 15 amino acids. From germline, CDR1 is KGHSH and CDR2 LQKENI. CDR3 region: CASSLADRSYNEQFF. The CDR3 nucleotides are TGTGCCAGCTCACTCGCGGACCGCTCCTACAATGAGCAGTTCTTC.